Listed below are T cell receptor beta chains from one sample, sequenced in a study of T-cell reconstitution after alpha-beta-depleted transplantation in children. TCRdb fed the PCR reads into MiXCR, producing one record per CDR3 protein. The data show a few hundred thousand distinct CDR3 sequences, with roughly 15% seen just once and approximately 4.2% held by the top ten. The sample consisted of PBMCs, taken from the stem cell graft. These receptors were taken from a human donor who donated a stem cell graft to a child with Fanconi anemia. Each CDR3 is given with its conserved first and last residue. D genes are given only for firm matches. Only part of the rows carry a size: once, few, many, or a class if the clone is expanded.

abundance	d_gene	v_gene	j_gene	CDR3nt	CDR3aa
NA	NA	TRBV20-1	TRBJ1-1	TGCAGTGCTAGCAGTCTGCGGAACACTGAAGCTTTCTTT	CSASSLRNTEAFF
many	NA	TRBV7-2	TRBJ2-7	TGTGCCAGCAGCCCCGTAGGGCCCCAAATTCCCTACGAGCAGTACTTC	CASSPVGPQIPYEQYF
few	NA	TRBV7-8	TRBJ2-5	TGTGCCAGCACCCTGGGGGTGGAGACCCAGTACTTC	CASTLGVETQYF
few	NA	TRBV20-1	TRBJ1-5	TGCAGTGCTAGAGACGCCGCAAGCAATCAGCCCCAGCATTTT	CSARDAASNQPQHF
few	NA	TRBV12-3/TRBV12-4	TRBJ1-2	TGTGCCAGCAGTCCGACAATTAACTATGGCTACACCTTC	CASSPTINYGYTF
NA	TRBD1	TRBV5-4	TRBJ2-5	TGTGCCAGCAGCTTGGGGACAGGGGGGGCAGAGACCCAGTACTTC	CASSLGTGGAETQYF
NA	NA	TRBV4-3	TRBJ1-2	TGCGCCAGCAGCCAAGATCAGGCGACTGAGGGCTATGGCTACACCTTC	CASSQDQATEGYGYTF
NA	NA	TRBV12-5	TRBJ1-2	TGTGCTAGTGCCCTCGACCTAGGAGGCTACACCTTC	CASALDLGGYTF
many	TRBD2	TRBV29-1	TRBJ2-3	TGCAGCGTCGCGGGACTAGCGGGGCCAACAGATACGCAGTATTTT	CSVAGLAGPTDTQYF
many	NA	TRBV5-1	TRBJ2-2	TGCGCCAGCAGCTCGGACAGCTGGAACACCGGGGAGCTGTTTTTT	CASSSDSWNTGELFF
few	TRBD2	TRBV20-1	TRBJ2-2	TGCAGTGCTAGAGTTAGACTAGCGGAGAACACCGGGGAGCTGTTTTTT	CSARVRLAENTGELFF
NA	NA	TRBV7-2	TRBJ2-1	TGTGCCAGCAGCTTAGCCTACAGTACCTACAATGAGCAGTTCTTC	CASSLAYSTYNEQFF
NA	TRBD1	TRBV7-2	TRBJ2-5	TGTGCCAGCAGCTTCCTGCCGGGACAGGGAGAAGAGACCCAGTACTTC	CASSFLPGQGEETQYF
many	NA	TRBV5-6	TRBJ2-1	TGTGCCAGCAGCTTTAGGTCAGTGAGCTCCTACAATGAGCAGTTCTTC	CASSFRSVSSYNEQFF
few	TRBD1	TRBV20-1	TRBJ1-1	TGCAGTGCTAAACCGACAGGGAGGACTGAAGCTTTCTTT	CSAKPTGRTEAFF
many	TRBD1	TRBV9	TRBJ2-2	TGTGCCAGCAGGGGACAGCCGAACACCGGGGAGCTGTTTTTT	CASRGQPNTGELFF
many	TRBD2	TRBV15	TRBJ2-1	TGTGCCACCAGCAGCGGACTAGCCCCCAGTAATGAGCAGTTCTTC	CATSSGLAPSNEQFF
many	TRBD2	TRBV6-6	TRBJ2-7	TGTGCCAGCAGTTACGGCGGGGGGGAGCAGTACTTC	CASSYGGGEQYF
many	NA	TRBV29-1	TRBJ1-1	TGCAGCGTTGTTCAGGGTGGAGGTACTGAAGCTTTCTTT	CSVVQGGGTEAFF
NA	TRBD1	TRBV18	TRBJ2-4	TGTGCCAGCTCATCGGACAGGGGGAGGGACATTCAGTACTTC	CASSSDRGRDIQYF
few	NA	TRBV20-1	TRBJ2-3	TGCAGTGCTATCCCTCCGGAAGGGGGAACAGATACGCAGTATTTT	CSAIPPEGGTDTQYF
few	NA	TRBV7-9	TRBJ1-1	TGTGCCAGCGGGGGGGCGGGGAACACTGAAGCTTTCTTT	CASGGAGNTEAFF
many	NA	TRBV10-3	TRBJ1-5	TGTGCCATCAGTGACGCCGGGACCGGGGATCAGCCCCAGCATTTT	CAISDAGTGDQPQHF
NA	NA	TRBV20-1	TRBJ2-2	TGCAGTGCTAGGTTTAGGGCGCCTCAGAACACCGGGGAGCTGTTTTTT	CSARFRAPQNTGELFF
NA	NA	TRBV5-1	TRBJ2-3	TGCGCCAGCACCCTCGACAGGGAGGCTACGCAGTATTTT	CASTLDREATQYF
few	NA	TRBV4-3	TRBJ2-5	TGCGCCAGCAGCCAAGGGGTAGCTGAAGAGACCCAGTACTTC	CASSQGVAEETQYF
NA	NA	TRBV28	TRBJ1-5	TGTGCCAGCAGTTTGGACAGCAGGGTGAGGATAGCCCAGCATTTT	CASSLDSRVRIAQHF
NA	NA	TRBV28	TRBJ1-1	TGTGCCAGCAGTCCGGGGCCCTCTGAAGCTTTCTTT	CASSPGPSEAFF
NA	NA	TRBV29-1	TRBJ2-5	TGCAGCGTTGTAGGGGCTGAAGAGACCCAGTACTTC	CSVVGAEETQYF
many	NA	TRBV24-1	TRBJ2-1	TGTGCCACCAGTGATCCCTCCTACAATGAGCAGTTCTTC	CATSDPSYNEQFF
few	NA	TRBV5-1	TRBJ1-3	TGCGCCAGCAGCGCCAGTAGACCAGGGGCCGGCTCTGGAAACACCATATATTTT	CASSASRPGAGSGNTIYF
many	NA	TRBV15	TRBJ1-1	TGTGCCACCAGCAGTTATGAGAACACTGAAGCTTTCTTT	CATSSYENTEAFF
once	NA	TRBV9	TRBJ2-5	TGTGCCAGCAGCGTAGGGGGTTTGGGAACCGAAGAGACCCAGTACTTC	CASSVGGLGTEETQYF
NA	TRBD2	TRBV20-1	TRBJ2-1	TGCAGTGCTAGAGGGTTAGCGGGAACTTACAATGAGCAGTTCTTC	CSARGLAGTYNEQFF
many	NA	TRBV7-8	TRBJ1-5	TGTGCCAGCAGCTTAGACAGAACTGATCAGCCCCAGCATTTT	CASSLDRTDQPQHF
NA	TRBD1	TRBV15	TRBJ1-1	TGTGCCACCAGCCCTAGGACAGGGGCTGAAGCTTTCTTT	CATSPRTGAEAFF
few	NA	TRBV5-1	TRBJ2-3	TGCGCCAGCAGCTTGCCCGTTTCTAGCACAGATACGCAGTATTTT	CASSLPVSSTDTQYF
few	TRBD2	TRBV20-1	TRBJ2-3	TGCAGTGCTAGACTGGCGGGGGAGGGTACAGATACGCAGTATTTT	CSARLAGEGTDTQYF
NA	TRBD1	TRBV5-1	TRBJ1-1	TGCGCCAGCAGCTCCGCTACTCGGACAGGGAACACTGAAGCTTTCTTT	CASSSATRTGNTEAFF
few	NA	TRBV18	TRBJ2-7	TGTGCCAGCTCACTTGAGCTGTACTCCTACGAGCAGTACTTC	CASSLELYSYEQYF
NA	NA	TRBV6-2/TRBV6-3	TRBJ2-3	TGTGCCAGCACCGAGGAGGGGCAGTTACTCATTCGAGTCACAGATACGCAGTATTTT	CASTEEGQLLIRVTDTQYF
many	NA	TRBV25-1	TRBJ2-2	TGTGCCAGCCGCCCGAGACAGATTACCGGGGAGCTGTTTTTT	CASRPRQITGELFF
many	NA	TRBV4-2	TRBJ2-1	TGTGCCAGCAGCCAAGGAGAAAGCTCCTACAATGAGCAGTTCTTC	CASSQGESSYNEQFF